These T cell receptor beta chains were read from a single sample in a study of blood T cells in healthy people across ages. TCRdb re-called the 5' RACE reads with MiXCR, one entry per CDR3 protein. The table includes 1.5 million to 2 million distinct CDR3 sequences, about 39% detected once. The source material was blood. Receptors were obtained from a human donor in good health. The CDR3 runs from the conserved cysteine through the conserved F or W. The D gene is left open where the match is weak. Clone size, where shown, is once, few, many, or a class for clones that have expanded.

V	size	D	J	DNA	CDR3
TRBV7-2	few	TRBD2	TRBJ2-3	TGTGCCAGCAGCCCCCACCAAAGCGGGGGGGCAGATACGCAGTATTTT	CASSPHQSGGADTQYF
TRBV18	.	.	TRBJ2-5	TGTGCCAGCTCACCCCCGGATCAAGAGACCCAGTACTTC	CASSPPDQETQYF
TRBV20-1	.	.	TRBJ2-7	TGCAGTGCTGCAGGGAGGTACTACGAGCAGTACTTC	CSAAGRYYEQYF
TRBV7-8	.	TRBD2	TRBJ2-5	TGTGCCAGCACGGGCGGGGGAAAAGAGACCCAGTACTTC	CASTGGGKETQYF
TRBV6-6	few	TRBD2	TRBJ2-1	TGTGCCAGCAGTTTCCCTAGCGGGGGGGGAATACATGAGCAGTTCTTC	CASSFPSGGGIHEQFF
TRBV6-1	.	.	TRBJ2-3	TGTGCCAGCAGTGGGGTAGCTAGCACAGATACGCAGTATTTT	CASSGVASTDTQYF
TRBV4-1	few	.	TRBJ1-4	TGCGCCAGCAGCCAAGATTTGTTCCCCGAAAAACTGTTTTTT	CASSQDLFPEKLFF
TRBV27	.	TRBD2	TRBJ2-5	TGTGCCAGCAGCCCTCCGGGACTAGAGGTCTTAGAGCAGTACTTC	CASSPPGLEVLEQYF
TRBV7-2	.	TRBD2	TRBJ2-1	TGTGCCAGCAGCCCCCAGTCTGGCGGGAGCCGTGAGCAGTTCTTC	CASSPQSGGSREQFF
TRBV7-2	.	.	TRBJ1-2	TGTGCCAGCAGCCAAGAGGGGGGACTGCTCTATGGCTACACCTTC	CASSQEGGLLYGYTF
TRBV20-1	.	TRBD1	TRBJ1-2	TGCAGTGCTCCTCGGCAGGGGGCCCTCTATGGCTACACCTTC	CSAPRQGALYGYTF
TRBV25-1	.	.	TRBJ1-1	TGTGCCAGCAGTGATTTAGGGGTCGGAACTTTCTTT	CASSDLGVGTFF
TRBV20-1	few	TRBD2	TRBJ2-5	TGCAGTGCTAGAGATTTAAGACGAGCGGGGGGGCAGGAGACCCAGTACTTC	CSARDLRRAGGQETQYF
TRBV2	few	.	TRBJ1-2	TGTGCCAGCAGTGTCTTGGAGGGCTGGGGCTACACCTTC	CASSVLEGWGYTF
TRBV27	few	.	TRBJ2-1	TGTGCCAGCCACCCAGGGGAGTTTCTCAATGAGCAGTTCTTC	CASHPGEFLNEQFF